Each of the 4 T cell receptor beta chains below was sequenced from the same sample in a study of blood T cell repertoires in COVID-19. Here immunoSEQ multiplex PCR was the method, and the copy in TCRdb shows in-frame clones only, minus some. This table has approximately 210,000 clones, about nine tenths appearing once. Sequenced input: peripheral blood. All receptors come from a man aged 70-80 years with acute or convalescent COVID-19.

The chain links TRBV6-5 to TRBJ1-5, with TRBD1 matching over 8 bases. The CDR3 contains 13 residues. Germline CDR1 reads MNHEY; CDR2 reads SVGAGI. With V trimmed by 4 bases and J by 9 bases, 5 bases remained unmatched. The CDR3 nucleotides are TGTGCCAGCAGTTTAGGACAGGGTGGGCCCCAGCATTTT. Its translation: CASSLGQGGPQHF.

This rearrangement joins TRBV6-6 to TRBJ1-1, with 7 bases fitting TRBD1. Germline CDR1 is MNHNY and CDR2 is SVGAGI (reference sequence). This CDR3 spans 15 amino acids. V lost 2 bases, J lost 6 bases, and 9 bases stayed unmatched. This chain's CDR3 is CASSYPTGWTAEAFF. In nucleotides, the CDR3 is TGTGCCAGCAGTTACCCGACAGGGTGGACGGCTGAAGCTTTCTTT.

The CDR3 DNA is TGTGCCAGCAGGGGTGGCGACACGGCTGGAAACACCATATATTTT. Amino acid sequence: CASRGGDTAGNTIYF. The rearrangement joins TRBV28 to TRBJ1-3; the D is unclear. Trimming shortened V by 6 bases and J by 2 bases, and 14 bases separated the two germline ends. Germline CDR1 and CDR2: MDHEN and SYDVKM. CDR3 size: 15 residues.

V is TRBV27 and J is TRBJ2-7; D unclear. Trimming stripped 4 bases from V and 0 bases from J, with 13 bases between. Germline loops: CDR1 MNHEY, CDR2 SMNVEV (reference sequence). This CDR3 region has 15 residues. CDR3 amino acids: CASSSHLHSSYEQYF. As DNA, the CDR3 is TGTGCCAGCAGTTCCCACCTCCACAGCTCCTACGAGCAGTACTTC.